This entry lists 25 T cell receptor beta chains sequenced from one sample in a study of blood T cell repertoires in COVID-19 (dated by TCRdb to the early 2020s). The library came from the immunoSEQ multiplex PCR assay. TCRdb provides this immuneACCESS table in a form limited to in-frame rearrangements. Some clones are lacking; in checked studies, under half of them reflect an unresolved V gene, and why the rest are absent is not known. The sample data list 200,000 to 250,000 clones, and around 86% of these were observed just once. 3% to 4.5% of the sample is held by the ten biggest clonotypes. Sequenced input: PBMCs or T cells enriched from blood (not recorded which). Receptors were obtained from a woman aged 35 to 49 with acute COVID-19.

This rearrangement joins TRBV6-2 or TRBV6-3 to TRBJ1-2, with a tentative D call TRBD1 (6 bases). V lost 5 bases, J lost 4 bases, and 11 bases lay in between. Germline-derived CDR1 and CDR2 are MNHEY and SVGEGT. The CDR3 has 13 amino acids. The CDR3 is CASSPWDTYGYTF. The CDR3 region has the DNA TGTGCCAGCAGTCCCTGGGACACCTATGGCTACACCTTC.

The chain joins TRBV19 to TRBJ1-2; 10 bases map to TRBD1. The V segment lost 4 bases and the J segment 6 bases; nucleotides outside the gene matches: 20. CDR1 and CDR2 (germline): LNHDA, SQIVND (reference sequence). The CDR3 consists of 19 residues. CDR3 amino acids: CASSKAPPGQGPPVNGYTF. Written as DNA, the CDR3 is TGTGCCAGTAGTAAAGCACCTCCGGGACAGGGGCCTCCGGTGAATGGCTACACCTTC.

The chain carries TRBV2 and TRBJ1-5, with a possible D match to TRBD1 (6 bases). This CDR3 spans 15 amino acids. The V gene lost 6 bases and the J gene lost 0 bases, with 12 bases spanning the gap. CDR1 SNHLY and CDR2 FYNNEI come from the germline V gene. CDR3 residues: CASSYGQLSNQPQHF. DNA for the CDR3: TGTGCCAGCAGCTACGGACAGCTTAGCAATCAGCCCCAGCATTTT.

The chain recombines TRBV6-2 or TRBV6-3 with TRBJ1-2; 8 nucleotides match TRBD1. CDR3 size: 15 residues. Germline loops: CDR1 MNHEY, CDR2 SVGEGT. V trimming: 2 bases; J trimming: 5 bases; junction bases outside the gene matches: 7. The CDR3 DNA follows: TGTGCCAGCAGTTACACTCCGGACAGGGCATATGGCTACACCTTC. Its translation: CASSYTPDRAYGYTF.

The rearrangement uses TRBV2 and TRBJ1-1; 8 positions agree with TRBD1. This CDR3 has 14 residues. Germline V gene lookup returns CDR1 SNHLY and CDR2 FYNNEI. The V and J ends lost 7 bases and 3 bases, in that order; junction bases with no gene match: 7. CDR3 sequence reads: CASTEDREDTEAFF. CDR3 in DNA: TGTGCCAGCACCGAGGACAGGGAGGACACTGAAGCTTTCTTT.

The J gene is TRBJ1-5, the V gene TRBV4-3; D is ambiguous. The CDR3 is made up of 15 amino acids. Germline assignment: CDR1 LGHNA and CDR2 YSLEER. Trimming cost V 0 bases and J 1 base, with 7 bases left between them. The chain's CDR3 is CASSQDAESNQPQHF. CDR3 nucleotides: TGCGCCAGCAGCCAAGATGCGGAGAGCAATCAGCCCCAGCATTTT.

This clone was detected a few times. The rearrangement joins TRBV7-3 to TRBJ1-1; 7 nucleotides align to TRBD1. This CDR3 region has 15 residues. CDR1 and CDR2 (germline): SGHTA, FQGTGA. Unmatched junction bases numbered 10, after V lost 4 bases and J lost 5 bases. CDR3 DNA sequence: TGTGCCAGCAGCTCAATGCCACAGGGGATGACTGAAGCTTTCTTT. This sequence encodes CASSSMPQGMTEAFF.

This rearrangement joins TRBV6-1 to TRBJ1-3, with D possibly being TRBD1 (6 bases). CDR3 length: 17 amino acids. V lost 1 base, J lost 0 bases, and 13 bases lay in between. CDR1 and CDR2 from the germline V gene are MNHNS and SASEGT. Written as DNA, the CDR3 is TGTGCCAGCAGTGAAGGGACAGTGATCCACTCTGGAAACACCATATATTTT. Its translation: CASSEGTVIHSGNTIYF.

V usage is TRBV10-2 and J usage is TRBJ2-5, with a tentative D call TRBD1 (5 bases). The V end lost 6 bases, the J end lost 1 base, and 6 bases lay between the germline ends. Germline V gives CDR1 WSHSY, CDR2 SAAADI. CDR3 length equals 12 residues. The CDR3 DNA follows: TGCGCCAGCAGAGACAGCCAAGAGACCCAGTACTTC. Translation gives CASRDSQETQYF.

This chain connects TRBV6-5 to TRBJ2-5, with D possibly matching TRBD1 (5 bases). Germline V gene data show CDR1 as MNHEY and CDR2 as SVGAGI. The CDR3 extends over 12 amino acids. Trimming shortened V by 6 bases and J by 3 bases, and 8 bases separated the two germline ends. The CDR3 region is CASRRQKETQYF. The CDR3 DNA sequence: TGTGCCAGCAGGCGACAGAAAGAGACCCAGTACTTC.

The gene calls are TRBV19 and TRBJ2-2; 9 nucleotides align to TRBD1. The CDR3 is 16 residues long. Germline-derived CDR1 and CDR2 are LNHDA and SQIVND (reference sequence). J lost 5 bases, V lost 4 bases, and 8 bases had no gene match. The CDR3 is CASSNTGGGYTGELFF. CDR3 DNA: TGTGCCAGTAGTAATACAGGGGGCGGATATACCGGGGAGCTGTTTTTT. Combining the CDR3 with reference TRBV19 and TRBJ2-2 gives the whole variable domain DGGITQSPKYLFRKEGQNVTLSCEQNLNHDAMYWYRQDPGQGLRLIYYSQIVNDFQKGDIAEGYSVSREKKESFPLTVTSAQKNPTAFYLCASSNTGGGYTGELFFGEGSRLTVL.

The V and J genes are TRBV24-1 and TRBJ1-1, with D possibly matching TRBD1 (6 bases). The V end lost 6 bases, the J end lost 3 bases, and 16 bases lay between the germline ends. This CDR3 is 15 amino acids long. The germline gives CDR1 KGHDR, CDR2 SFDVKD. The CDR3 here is CATSPSGKGDTEAFF. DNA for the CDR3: TGTGCCACCAGTCCGAGTGGTAAGGGGGACACTGAAGCTTTCTTT.

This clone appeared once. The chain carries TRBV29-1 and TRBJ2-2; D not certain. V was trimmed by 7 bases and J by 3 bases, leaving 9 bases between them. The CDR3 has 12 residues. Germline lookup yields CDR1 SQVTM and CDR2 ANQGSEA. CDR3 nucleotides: TGCAGCGGGTCTCGGTACACCGGGGAGCTGTTTTTT. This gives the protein CSGSRYTGELFF.

The CDR3 DNA reads as TGTGCCAGCAGTTTAGGGGACAGGACAAATTCACCCCTCCACTTT. Its translation: CASSLGDRTNSPLHF. This chain joins TRBV6-1 and TRBJ1-6, with 8 bases aligning to TRBD1. The trim removed 5 bases at V and 7 bases at J, leaving 7 bases unmatched. CDR1 MNHNS and CDR2 SASEGT come from the germline V gene. This CDR3 has 15 amino acids.

In nucleotides, the CDR3 is TGCAGTGCTAGTGGGGATGGGGGGACCGATACGCAGTATTTT. This translates into CSASGDGGTDTQYF. J is TRBJ2-3 and V is TRBV20-1; maybe TRBD2 (6 bases). Between the trimmed V and J ends, which lost 3 bases and 6 bases, there was a span of 16 bases. CDR1 is DFQATT, CDR2 SNEGSKA, per germline (reference sequence). The CDR3 is made up of 14 amino acids.

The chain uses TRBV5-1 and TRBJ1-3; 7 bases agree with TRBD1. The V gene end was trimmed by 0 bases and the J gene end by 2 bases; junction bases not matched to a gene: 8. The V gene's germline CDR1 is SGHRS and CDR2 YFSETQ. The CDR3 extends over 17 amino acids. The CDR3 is CASSLDPGTAPGNTIYF. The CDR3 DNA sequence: TGCGCCAGCAGCTTGGATCCGGGGACAGCCCCTGGAAACACCATATATTTT. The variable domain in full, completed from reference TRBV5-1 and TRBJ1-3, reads KAGVTQTPRYLIKTRGQQVTLSCSPISGHRSVSWYQQTPGQGLQFLFEYFSETQRNKGNFPGRFSGRQFSNSRSEMNVSTLELGDSALYLCASSLDPGTAPGNTIYFGEGSWLTVV.

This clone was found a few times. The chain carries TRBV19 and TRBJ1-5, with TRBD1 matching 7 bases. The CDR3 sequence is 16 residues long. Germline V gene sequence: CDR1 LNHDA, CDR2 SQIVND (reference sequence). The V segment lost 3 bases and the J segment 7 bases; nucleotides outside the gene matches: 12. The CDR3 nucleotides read TGTGCCAGTAGTATTTTTGCAGGGGGGATTAGGCAGCCCCAGCATTTT. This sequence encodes CASSIFAGGIRQPQHF. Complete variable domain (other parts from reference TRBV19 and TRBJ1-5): DGGITQSPKYLFRKEGQNVTLSCEQNLNHDAMYWYRQDPGQGLRLIYYSQIVNDFQKGDIAEGYSVSREKKESFPLTVTSAQKNPTAFYLCASSIFAGGIRQPQHFGDGTRLSIL.

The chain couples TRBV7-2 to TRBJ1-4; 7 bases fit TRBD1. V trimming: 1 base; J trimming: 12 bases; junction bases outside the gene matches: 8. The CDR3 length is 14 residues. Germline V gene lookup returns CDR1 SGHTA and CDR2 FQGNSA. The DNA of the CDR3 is TGTGCCAGCAGCTTAGGCAGGGGACAGATGGAACTGTTTTTT. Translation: CASSLGRGQMELFF. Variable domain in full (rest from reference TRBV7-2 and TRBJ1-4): GAGVSQSPSNKVTEKGKDVELRCDPISGHTALYWYRQSLGQGLEFLIYFQGNSAPDKSGLPSDRFSAERTGGSVSTLTIQRTQQEDSAVYLCASSLGRGQMELFFGSGTQLSVL.

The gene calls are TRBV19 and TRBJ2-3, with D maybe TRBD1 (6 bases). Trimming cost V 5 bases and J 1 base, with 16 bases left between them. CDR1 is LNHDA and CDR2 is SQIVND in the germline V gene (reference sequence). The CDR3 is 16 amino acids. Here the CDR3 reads CASSLLPGGRTDTQYF. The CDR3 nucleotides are TGTGCCAGTAGTCTTCTCCCTGGGGGCCGCACAGATACGCAGTATTTT.

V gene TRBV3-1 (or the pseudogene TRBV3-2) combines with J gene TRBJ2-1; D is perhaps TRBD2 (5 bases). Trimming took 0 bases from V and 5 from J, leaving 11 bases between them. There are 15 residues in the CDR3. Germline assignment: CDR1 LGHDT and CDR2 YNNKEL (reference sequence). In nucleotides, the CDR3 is TGTGCCAGCAGCCAAGATAGGAGGCAGAACAATGAGCAGTTCTTC. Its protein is CASSQDRRQNNEQFF.

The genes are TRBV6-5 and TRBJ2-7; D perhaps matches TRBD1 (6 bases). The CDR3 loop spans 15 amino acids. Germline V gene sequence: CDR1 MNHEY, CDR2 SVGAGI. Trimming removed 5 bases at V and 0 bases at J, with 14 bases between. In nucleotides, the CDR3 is TGTGCCAGCAGTCCGACACAGGGCCTCTCCTACGAGCAGTACTTC. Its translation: CASSPTQGLSYEQYF.

Here the CDR3 reads CASSYSTSSYGYTF. The CDR3, as DNA: TGTGCCAGCAGTTACTCGACTTCCAGCTATGGCTACACCTTC. This chain connects TRBV6-6 to TRBJ1-2; D gene ambiguous. Germline loops: CDR1 MNHNY, CDR2 SVGAGI (reference sequence). The CDR3 has 14 amino acids. The V gene lost 0 bases and the J gene lost 4 bases, with 9 bases spanning the gap.

In DNA, the CDR3 is TGTGCCAGCAGCCGACCCTACGGGGAGCTGTTTTTT. Amino acids: CASSRPYGELFF. The chain has TRBV7-8 and TRBJ2-2; no clear D. Trimming removed 5 bases at V and 7 bases at J, with 8 bases between. CDR1 and CDR2 from the germline V gene are SGHVS and FQNEAQ. The CDR3 spans 12 residues.

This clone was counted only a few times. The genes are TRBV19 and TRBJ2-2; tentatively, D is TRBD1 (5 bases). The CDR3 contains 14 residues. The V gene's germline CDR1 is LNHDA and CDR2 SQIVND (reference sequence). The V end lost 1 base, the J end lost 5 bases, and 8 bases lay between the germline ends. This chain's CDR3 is CASSIAQGTGELFF. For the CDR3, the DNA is TGTGCCAGTAGTATAGCCCAGGGAACCGGGGAGCTGTTTTTT.

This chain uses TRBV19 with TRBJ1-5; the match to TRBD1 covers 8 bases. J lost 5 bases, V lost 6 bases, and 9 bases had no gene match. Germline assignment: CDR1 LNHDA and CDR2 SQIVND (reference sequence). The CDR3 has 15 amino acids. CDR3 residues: CASRLDRDSHQPQHF. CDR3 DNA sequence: TGTGCCAGTAGGTTGGACAGGGATAGTCATCAGCCCCAGCATTTT.